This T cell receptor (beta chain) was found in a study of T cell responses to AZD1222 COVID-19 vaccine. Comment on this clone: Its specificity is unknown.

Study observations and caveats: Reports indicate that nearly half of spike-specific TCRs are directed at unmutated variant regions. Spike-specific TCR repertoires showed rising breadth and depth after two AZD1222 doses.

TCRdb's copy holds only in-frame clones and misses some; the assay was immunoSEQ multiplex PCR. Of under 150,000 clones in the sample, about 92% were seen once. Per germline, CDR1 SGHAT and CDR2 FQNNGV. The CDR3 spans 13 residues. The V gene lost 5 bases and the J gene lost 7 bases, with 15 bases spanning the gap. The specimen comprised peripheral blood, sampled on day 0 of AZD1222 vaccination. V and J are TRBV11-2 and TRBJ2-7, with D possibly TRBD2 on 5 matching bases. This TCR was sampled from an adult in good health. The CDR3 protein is CASSATYPGEQYF. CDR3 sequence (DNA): TGTGCCAGCAGCGCTACTTATCCGGGGGAGCAGTACTTC.